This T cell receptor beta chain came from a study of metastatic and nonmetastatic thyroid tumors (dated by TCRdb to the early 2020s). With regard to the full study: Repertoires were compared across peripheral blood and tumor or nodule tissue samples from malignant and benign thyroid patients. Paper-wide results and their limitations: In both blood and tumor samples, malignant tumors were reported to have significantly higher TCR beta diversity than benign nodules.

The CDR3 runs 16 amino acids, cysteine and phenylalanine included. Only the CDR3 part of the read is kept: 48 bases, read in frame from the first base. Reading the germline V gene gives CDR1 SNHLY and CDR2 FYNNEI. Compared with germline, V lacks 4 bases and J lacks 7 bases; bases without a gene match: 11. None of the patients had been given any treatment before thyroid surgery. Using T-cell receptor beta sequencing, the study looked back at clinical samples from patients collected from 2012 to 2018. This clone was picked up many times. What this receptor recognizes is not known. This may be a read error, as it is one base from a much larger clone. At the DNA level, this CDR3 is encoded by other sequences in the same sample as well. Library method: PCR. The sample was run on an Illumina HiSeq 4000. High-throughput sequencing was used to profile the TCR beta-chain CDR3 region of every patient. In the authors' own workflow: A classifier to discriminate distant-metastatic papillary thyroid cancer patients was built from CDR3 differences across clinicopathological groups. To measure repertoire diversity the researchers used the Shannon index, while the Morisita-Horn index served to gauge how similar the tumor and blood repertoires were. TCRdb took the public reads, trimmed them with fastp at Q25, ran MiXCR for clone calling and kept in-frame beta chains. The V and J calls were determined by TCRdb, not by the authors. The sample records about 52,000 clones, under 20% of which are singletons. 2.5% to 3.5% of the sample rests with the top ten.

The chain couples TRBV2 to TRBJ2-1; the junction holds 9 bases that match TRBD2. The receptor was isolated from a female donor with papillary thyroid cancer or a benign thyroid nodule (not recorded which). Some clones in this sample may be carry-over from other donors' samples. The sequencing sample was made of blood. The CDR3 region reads CASSGSTSGRHNEQFF. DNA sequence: TGTGCCAGCAGTGGGTCGACGAGCGGGAGGCATAATGAGCAGTTCTTC. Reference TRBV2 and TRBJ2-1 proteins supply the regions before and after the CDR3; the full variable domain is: EPEVTQTPSHQVTQMGQEVILRCVPISNHLYFYWYRQILGQKVEFLVSFYNNEISEKSEIFDDQFSVERPDGSNFTLKIRSTKLEDSAMYFCASSGSTSGRHNEQFFGPGTRLTVL.